Listed here are 29 T cell receptor beta chains from one sample, sequenced in a study of T cell responses to AZD1222 COVID-19 vaccine. Assay: immunoSEQ multiplex PCR; the TCRdb copy retains only in-frame clones and omits some. Among 50,000 to 65,000 clones listed, about 81% were seen once. Sequencing used peripheral blood, obtained 28 days after the second AZD1222 dose. The receptors shown here come from an adult who received the AZD1222 COVID-19 vaccine.

This clone was seen a handful of times. This chain links TRBV27 with TRBJ1-1, with 7 bases identical to TRBD1. The CDR3 is 16 amino acids. J gave up 2 bases and V 3 bases, and 9 bases lay outside the gene matches. CDR1 is MNHEY, CDR2 SMNVEV, per germline (reference sequence). CDR3 loop: CASSFLRTGRNTEAFF. CDR3 coding DNA: TGTGCCAGCAGTTTCCTTAGGACAGGTAGAAACACTGAAGCTTTCTTT.

This clone came up a few times. V is TRBV29-1 and J is TRBJ2-7; TRBD2 is a possible D gene (6 bases). Germline V gives CDR1 SQVTM, CDR2 ANQGSEA. V was clipped by 1 base and J by 7 bases, with 11 bases between them. CDR3 length: 12 residues. CDR3 amino acids: CSVEAGAGEQYF. In DNA form, the CDR3 reads TGCAGCGTTGAAGCGGGAGCCGGAGAGCAGTACTTC.

V usage is TRBV7-2 and J usage is TRBJ2-1; 12 bases line up with TRBD2. Germline V gene data show CDR1 as SGHTA and CDR2 as FQGNSA. The CDR3 consists of 14 residues. V dropped 5 bases and J dropped 7; count of bases not matched to a gene: 3. This CDR3 is CASSGLAGLNEQFF. The CDR3 coding sequence is TGTGCCAGCAGCGGACTAGCGGGACTGAATGAGCAGTTCTTC.

J is TRBJ2-7 and V is TRBV19, with a possible D match to TRBD1 (6 bases). V was clipped by 1 base and J by 1 base, with 11 bases between them. The CDR3 contains 15 residues. The germline gives CDR1 LNHDA, CDR2 SQIVND (reference sequence). Here the CDR3 reads CASSIGQEFSYEQYF. DNA of the CDR3: TGTGCCAGTAGTATAGGACAGGAGTTTTCCTACGAGCAGTACTTC.

V gene TRBV7-2 combines with J gene TRBJ1-2, with TRBD1 identical over 9 bases. Looked up from germline, CDR1 is SGHTA and CDR2 is FQGNSA. V lost 5 bases, J lost 3 bases, and 7 bases stayed unmatched. This CDR3 spans 15 amino acids. CDR3 sequence reads: CASSDGQGSDYGYTF. For the CDR3, the DNA is TGTGCCAGCAGCGATGGACAGGGGAGCGACTATGGCTACACCTTC. The full variable domain, its missing parts supplied by reference TRBV7-2 and TRBJ1-2, is GAGVSQSPSNKVTEKGKDVELRCDPISGHTALYWYRQSLGQGLEFLIYFQGNSAPDKSGLPSDRFSAERTGGSVSTLTIQRTQQEDSAVYLCASSDGQGSDYGYTFGSGTRLTVV.

As DNA, the CDR3 is TGTGCCAGCGTGGGGGTCCGGGCGGATCAGCCCCAGCATTTT. Translated, it gives CASVGVRADQPQHF. V and J are TRBV28 and TRBJ1-5; the D gene is possibly TRBD1 (5 bases). The CDR3 extends over 14 amino acids. Germline assignment: CDR1 MDHEN and CDR2 SYDVKM. Trimming shortened V by 8 bases and J by 5 bases, and 16 bases separated the two germline ends.

The chain recombines TRBV5-6 with TRBJ2-5, with D maybe TRBD2 (5 bases). V lost 4 bases, J lost 2 bases, and 15 bases lay in between. Per the germline V gene, CDR1 is SGHDT and CDR2 is YYEEEE. CDR3 size: 15 residues. CDR3 nucleotide sequence: TGTGCCAGCAGCGAACTCCCAGCGGATCAAGAGACCCAGTACTTC. It specifies CASSELPADQETQYF. The full variable domain, its missing parts supplied by reference TRBV5-6 and TRBJ2-5, is DAGVTQSPTHLIKTRGQQVTLRCSPKSGHDTVSWYQQALGQGPQFIFQYYEEEERQRGNFPDRFSGHQFPNYSSELNVNALLLGDSALYLCASSELPADQETQYFGPGTRLLVL.

This clone was observed a few times. This sequence joins TRBV28 and TRBJ1-5; D remains unclear. This CDR3 region has 16 residues. Per the germline V gene, CDR1 is MDHEN and CDR2 is SYDVKM. Trimming removed 6 bases from V and 0 bases from J, with 15 bases in between. The CDR3 coding sequence is TGTGCCAGCAGGACGCAGGAGAATTATAGCAATCAGCCCCAGCATTTT. It codes for CASRTQENYSNQPQHF.

The V call is TRBV12-3 or TRBV12-4, the J call TRBJ2-7; the D is unclear. Trimming took off 3 bases at V and 4 bases at J, with 7 bases between the two ends. The CDR3 is 12 residues long. In DNA, the CDR3 is TGTGCCAGCAGTTTCGTGGTTTACGAGCAGTACTTC. Protein product: CASSFVVYEQYF.

The CDR3 DNA reads as TGTGCTAGTGGGCCCCTGGGGGCATACAACACTGAAGCTTTCTTT. This sequence encodes CASGPLGAYNTEAFF. The chain is built from TRBV12-5 and TRBJ1-1; tentative D call: TRBD1 (6 bases). Trimming left V 6 bases short and J 2 bases short, with 16 bases between. The CDR3 is made up of 15 amino acids. CDR1 is LGHNT and CDR2 is FRNRAP in the germline V gene. The full variable domain, completed using reference TRBV12-5 and TRBJ1-1, is DARVTQTPRHKVTEMGQEVTMRCQPILGHNTVFWYRQTMMQGLELLAYFRNRAPLDDSGMPKDRFSAEMPDATLATLKIQPSEPRDSAVYFCASGPLGAYNTEAFFGQGTRLTVV.

The V and J genes are TRBV5-1 and TRBJ1-4, with 7 bases aligning to TRBD1. V was clipped by 4 bases and J by 8 bases; unmatched bases: 5. The CDR3 consists of 13 residues. Germline V gene sequence: CDR1 SGHRS, CDR2 YFSETQ. CDR3 DNA sequence: TGCGCCAGCAGCCTCACACAGGGGGAAAAACTGTTTTTT. Protein product: CASSLTQGEKLFF.

The chain has TRBV5-4 and TRBJ2-7; unclear D gene. In germline, CDR1 is SGHNT, CDR2 YYREEE (reference sequence). The CDR3 sequence is 13 residues long. Between the trimmed V and J ends, which lost 0 bases and 2 bases, there was a span of 6 bases. The CDR3 DNA reads as TGTGCCAGCAGCTTGGGTTTCCCCTACGAGCAGTACTTC. It translates to CASSLGFPYEQYF.

The chain couples TRBV27 to TRBJ2-2, with D unclear. Germline V gene sequence: CDR1 MNHEY, CDR2 SMNVEV (reference sequence). Trimming removed 2 bases at V and 6 bases at J, with 4 bases between. The CDR3 is 12 amino acids. CDR3: CASSLVPGELFF. The DNA of the CDR3 is TGTGCCAGCAGTTTAGTACCCGGGGAGCTGTTTTTT.

This clone was recorded only once. The chain carries TRBV2 and TRBJ2-2; tentatively, D is TRBD1 or TRBD2 (6 bases each). With 2 bases removed from V and 6 bases from J, the gap between germline ends came to 13 bases. CDR1 SNHLY and CDR2 FYNNEI come from the germline V gene. The CDR3 contains 15 residues. CDR3 region: CASSETGRGPGELFF. The CDR3 region has the DNA TGTGCCAGCAGTGAAACGGGTCGGGGGCCCGGGGAGCTGTTTTTT.

On this clone: The same CDR3 arises from other DNA sequences in this sample as well. The rearrangement joins TRBV9 to TRBJ2-5, with D hard to call. Germline V lookup: CDR1 SGDLS, CDR2 YYNGEE. V was cut by 2 bases and J by 5 bases, with 10 bases left in between. The CDR3 runs to 13 residues. CDR3 nucleotide sequence: TGTGCCAGCAGCGTGGAAGGGTCTGAGACCCAGTACTTC. The encoded protein is CASSVEGSETQYF.

The chain employs TRBV27 and TRBJ2-1; 7 nucleotides agree with TRBD1. CDR3 length equals 12 residues. CDR1 is MNHEY and CDR2 is SMNVEV in the germline V gene (reference sequence). V was pared by 8 bases and J by 4 bases, with 2 bases of the junction left unmatched. The CDR3 DNA is TGTGCCAGCGGACAGGTGTACAATGAGCAGTTCTTC. Encoded protein: CASGQVYNEQFF.

This rearrangement joins TRBV9 to TRBJ1-1, with 7 bases identical to TRBD1. The V gene end was trimmed by 0 bases and the J gene end by 8 bases; junction bases not matched to a gene: 4. CDR1 is SGDLS, CDR2 YYNGEE, per germline. This CDR3 has 13 residues. The CDR3 reads CASSVETGVEAFF. Here the CDR3 DNA reads TGTGCCAGCAGCGTAGAAACAGGGGTGGAAGCTTTCTTT. The full variable domain, in which reference TRBV9 and TRBJ1-1 provide the parts outside the CDR3, is DSGVTQTPKHLITATGQRVTLRCSPRSGDLSVYWYQQSLDQGLQFLIQYYNGEERAKGNILERFSAQQFPDLHSELNLSSLELGDSALYFCASSVETGVEAFFGQGTRLTVV.

In this sample, this clone turned up a few times. The chain carries TRBV30 and TRBJ2-7; maybe TRBD1 (6 bases). V shed 4 bases and J shed 4 bases, with 14 bases lying between them. Germline lookup yields CDR1 GTSNPN and CDR2 SVGIG (reference sequence). This CDR3 has 13 amino acids. The CDR3 loop is CAWNRAIGYEQYF. DNA of the CDR3: TGTGCCTGGAACAGGGCAATAGGGTACGAGCAGTACTTC. Using reference TRBV30 and TRBJ2-7 for the parts outside the CDR3, the full variable domain is SQTIHQWPATLVQPVGSPLSLECTVEGTSNPNLYWYRQAAGRGLQLLFYSVGIGQISSEVPQNLSASRPQDRQFILSSKKLLLSDSGFYLCAWNRAIGYEQYFGPGTRLTVT.

The genes are TRBV4-1 and TRBJ1-6; D possibly corresponds to TRBD1 (6 bases). Germline CDR1 is MGHRA and CDR2 is YSYEKL. The CDR3 contains 15 residues. The V end lost 1 base, the J end lost 3 bases, and 7 bases lay between the germline ends. CDR3 region: CASSQGTDYNSPLHF. The CDR3 bases are TGCGCCAGCAGCCAAGGGACAGACTATAATTCACCCCTCCACTTT.

The V and J genes are TRBV30 and TRBJ2-7; D gene uncertain. The length of the CDR3 is 13 residues. The germline V and J ends were trimmed by 5 bases and 2 bases, with 13 bases remaining between them. Germline V CDR1 and CDR2: GTSNPN, SVGIG (reference sequence). CDR3 coding DNA: TGTGCCTGGGACCCTGGGGTTACCTACGAGCAGTACTTC. This gives the protein CAWDPGVTYEQYF. Full variable domain (remainder filled in from reference TRBV30 and TRBJ2-7): SQTIHQWPATLVQPVGSPLSLECTVEGTSNPNLYWYRQAAGRGLQLLFYSVGIGQISSEVPQNLSASRPQDRQFILSSKKLLLSDSGFYLCAWDPGVTYEQYFGPGTRLTVT.

In nucleotides, the CDR3 is TGTGCCAGCAGCTTAGAACAGGGGTATGAAAAACTGTTTTTT. Protein product: CASSLEQGYEKLFF. The chain has TRBV7-9 and TRBJ1-4, with 7 nucleotides matching TRBD1. Germline values: CDR1 SEHNR, CDR2 FQNEAQ (reference sequence). V lost 1 base to trimming and J lost 6 bases; unmatched junction nucleotides: 2. The CDR3 contains 14 residues.

This chain joins TRBV28 and TRBJ2-5, with a possible D match to TRBD2 (6 bases). Germline assignment: CDR1 MDHEN and CDR2 SYDVKM. V shed 3 bases and J shed 5 bases, with 22 bases lying between them. The CDR3 is 17 residues long. CDR3 in amino acids: CASSLASDNAVGETQYF. CDR3 DNA sequence: TGTGCCAGCAGTTTGGCTAGCGACAACGCTGTTGGGGAGACCCAGTACTTC.

The chain couples TRBV28 to TRBJ1-2; tentative D call: TRBD1 (5 bases). Between the trimmed V and J ends, which lost 3 bases and 4 bases, there was a span of 12 bases. The CDR3 is made up of 14 amino acids. The germline V gene encodes CDR1 MDHEN and CDR2 SYDVKM. CDR3 nucleotide sequence: TGTGCCAGCAGTTTTTCAGGGTTCGGCTATGGCTACACCTTC. Its protein is CASSFSGFGYGYTF.

This rearrangement joins TRBV10-3 to TRBJ2-7, with no clear D. V gave up 1 base and J gave up 6 bases, with 4 bases separating them. The CDR3 has 11 amino acids. The germline V gene has CDR1 ENHRY and CDR2 SYGVKD. The chain's CDR3 is CAISELGEQYF. CDR3 in DNA: TGTGCCATCAGTGAGTTAGGCGAGCAGTACTTC.

This chain links TRBV18 with TRBJ1-2; a weak D match, TRBD1 (6 bases). This CDR3 comprises 13 residues. CDR1 is KGHSH and CDR2 is LQKENI in the germline V gene. Trimming removed 3 bases from V and 13 bases from J, with 18 bases in between. CDR3: CASSPKEDSTSTF. CDR3 DNA: TGTGCCAGCTCACCTAAGGAGGACAGTACAAGCACCTTC.

The V gene is TRBV18, the J gene TRBJ1-6, with D possibly matching TRBD1 (6 bases). This CDR3 comprises 14 residues. V was cut by 3 bases and J by 10 bases, with 13 bases left in between. Germline CDR1 and CDR2: KGHSH and LQKENI. In DNA, the CDR3 is TGTGCCAGCTCACCCGAACAGGGTTGGTCACCCCTCCACTTT. Protein: CASSPEQGWSPLHF. Variable domain in full (rest from reference TRBV18 and TRBJ1-6): NAGVMQNPRHLVRRRGQEARLRCSPMKGHSHVYWYRQLPEEGLKFMVYLQKENIIDESGMPKERFSAEFPKEGPSILRIQQVVRGDSAAYFCASSPEQGWSPLHFGNGTRLTVT.

The CDR3 spells CASSSGHSNQPQHF. DNA for the CDR3: TGTGCCAGCAGTTCAGGGCATAGCAATCAGCCCCAGCATTTT. The gene calls are TRBV28 and TRBJ1-5, with TRBD1 as a possible D gene (5 bases). Germline CDR1 reads MDHEN; CDR2 reads SYDVKM. This CDR3 spans 14 amino acids. V lost 4 bases and J lost 0, with 7 bases in between.

This chain uses TRBV6-5 with TRBJ1-4; possibly TRBD1 for D (5 bases). With 7 bases removed from V and 7 bases from J, the gap between germline ends came to 19 bases. The V gene's germline CDR1 is MNHEY and CDR2 SVGAGI. The CDR3 contains 15 residues. This CDR3 is CASTHGALLGEKLFF. The CDR3 DNA reads TGTGCCAGCACACACGGGGCCCTCTTGGGTGAAAAACTGTTTTTT.

This clone was observed a few times. The rearrangement joins TRBV10-3 to TRBJ1-4; D not resolved. Germline V gene sequence: CDR1 ENHRY, CDR2 SYGVKD. This CDR3 comprises 14 residues. V lost 6 bases and J lost 0, with 8 bases in between. The CDR3 here is CAIRDSTTNEKLFF. CDR3 DNA: TGTGCCATCAGGGACTCAACAACTAATGAAAAACTGTTTTTT.